The clone carrying this T cell receptor beta chain has only a few counts. Its antigen is undetermined. The data derive from a study of human T cells and chemical hapten exposure. Study results and caveats: No change in TCRs above 1 in 1000 frequency was produced by DPC sensitization.

The V and J ends lost 3 bases and 13 bases, in that order; junction bases with no gene match: 12. Germline V gene sequence: CDR1 KGHDR, CDR2 SFDVKD. This CDR3 region has 16 residues. Time point denoted: healthy volunteer bleed at 6 weeks. Researchers extracted total RNA from unfractionated whole blood. Library preparation tagged each individual cDNA molecule with a unique molecular identifier. TCRdb re-called the RACE reads with MiXCR, one entry per CDR3 protein. Of about 65,000 distinct CDR3 sequences in the sample, 6% to 7% were seen once. The chain employs TRBV24-1 and TRBJ2-2; 11 nucleotides match TRBD2. Sequenced material: whole blood. The receptor was isolated from a female donor in good health. Some clones in this sample may be carry-over from other donors' samples. The CDR3 coding sequence is TGTGCCACCAGTGATCGACTAGCGGGATCGACCGCGGTGCTGTTTTTT. Residues: CATSDRLAGSTAVLFF.